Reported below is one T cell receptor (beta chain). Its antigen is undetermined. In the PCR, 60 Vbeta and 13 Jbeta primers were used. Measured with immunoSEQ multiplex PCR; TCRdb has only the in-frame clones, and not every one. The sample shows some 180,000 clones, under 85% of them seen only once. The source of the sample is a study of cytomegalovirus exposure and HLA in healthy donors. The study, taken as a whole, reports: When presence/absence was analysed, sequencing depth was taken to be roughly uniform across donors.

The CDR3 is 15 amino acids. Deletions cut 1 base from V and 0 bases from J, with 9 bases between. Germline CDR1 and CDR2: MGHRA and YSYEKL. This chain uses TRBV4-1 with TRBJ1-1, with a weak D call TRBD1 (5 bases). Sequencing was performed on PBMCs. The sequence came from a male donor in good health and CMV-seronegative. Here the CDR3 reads CASSQVQGMNTEAFF. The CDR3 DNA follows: TGCGCCAGCAGCCAAGTCCAGGGAATGAACACTGAAGCTTTCTTT.